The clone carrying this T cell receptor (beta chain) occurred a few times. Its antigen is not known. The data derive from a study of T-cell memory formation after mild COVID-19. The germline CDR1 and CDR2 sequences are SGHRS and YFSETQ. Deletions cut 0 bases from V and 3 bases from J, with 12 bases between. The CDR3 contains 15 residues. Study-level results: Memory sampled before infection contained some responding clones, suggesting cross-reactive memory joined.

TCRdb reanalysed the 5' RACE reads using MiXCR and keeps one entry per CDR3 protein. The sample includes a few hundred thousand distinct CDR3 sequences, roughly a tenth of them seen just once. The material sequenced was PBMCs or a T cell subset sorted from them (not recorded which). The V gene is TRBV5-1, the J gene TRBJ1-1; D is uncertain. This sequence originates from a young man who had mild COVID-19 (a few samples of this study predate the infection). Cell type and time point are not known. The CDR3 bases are TGCGCCAGCAGCTTGGTGGCACCGGGCGACACTGAAGCTTTCTTT. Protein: CASSLVAPGDTEAFF. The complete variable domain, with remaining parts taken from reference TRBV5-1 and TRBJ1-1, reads KAGVTQTPRYLIKTRGQQVTLSCSPISGHRSVSWYQQTPGQGLQFLFEYFSETQRNKGNFPGRFSGRQFSNSRSEMNVSTLELGDSALYLCASSLVAPGDTEAFFGQGTRLTVV.